This TCR beta chain was documented in a study of blood T cells in healthy people across ages. Germline CDR1 reads DFQATT; CDR2 reads SNEGSKA (reference sequence). V was shortened by 3 bases and J by 3 bases, with 9 bases between the two germline ends. This CDR3 contains 12 residues. PCR was performed a second time for 7 to 11 cycles using a sample-barcoded 5' primer and a J-beta primer mix. Each cDNA was tagged by a template-switch adaptor containing 12 random nucleotides. Using its own MiXCR run on the 5' RACE reads, TCRdb lists one record per CDR3 protein. There are just over 1 million distinct CDR3 sequences in the sample; under 55% occur only once, and 15% to 20% lies in the top ten. This clonotype was detected a few times. Its specificity is not known. Study findings and constraints: A strong correlation was seen between TCR beta diversity and naive T cell percentage. Greater diversity and more naive CD4+ cells were seen in long-lived donors than in aged donors. Expanded clonotype changes were possibly confounded by unknown donor CMV status.

This TCR was sampled from a woman aged 60-70 years in good health. Source material: blood. This chain joins TRBV20-1 and TRBJ2-7, with no clear D. CDR3 protein: CSASQFGYEQYF. CDR3 bases: TGCAGTGCTAGCCAGTTCGGCTACGAGCAGTACTTC.